The source of this TCR beta chain is a study of beta chain features in type 1 diabetes. Whole-study findings and limits: Moderate yet significant TCRB CDR3 shortening was seen in Type 1 diabetes patients in all four CD4+ subsets.

From germline, CDR1 is SGHNT and CDR2 YYREEE (reference sequence). This CDR3 is 16 amino acids long. The J segment lost 0 bases and the V segment lost 2 bases, leaving 3 bases of the junction unmatched. The investigators reverse transcribed all of the isolated RNA, so they sequenced expressed TCRB transcripts. Libraries were prepared by immunoSEQ multiplex PCR; TCRdb keeps only in-frame clonotypes and omits some of them. Among about 53,000 clones listed, 63% were seen once. Only one heparinised blood draw was taken per donor, and its volume averaged around 110 mL. This clone was seen a single time. Antigen unknown.

Sequencing input: stem cell memory CD4+ T cells from blood. The V call is TRBV5-4, the J call TRBJ1-5, with 9 positions matching TRBD1. The TCR originated in a woman aged 25 to 39 with type 1 diabetes. The CDR3 nucleotides are TGTGCCAGCAGCTTCGGGACAGGGCTTAGCAATCAGCCCCAGCATTTT. Protein: CASSFGTGLSNQPQHF.